The T cell receptor beta chain described here comes from a study of identical twins. Study observations and caveats: Memory repertoires showed no such pattern, whereas abundant cord blood beta clonotypes carried fewer insertions.

The germline gives CDR1 DFQATT, CDR2 SNEGSKA (reference sequence). The V end lost 1 base, the J end lost 0 bases, and 11 bases lay between the germline ends. CDR3 length: 15 residues. Only a few counts were recorded for this clonotype. Its antigen is undetermined. TCRdb re-derived calls from the 5' RACE reads in MiXCR, one entry per CDR3 protein. This table holds a few hundred thousand distinct CDR3 sequences, 24% found once. The data also belong to a second study, concerning T cells expressing NK-cell markers. As that study records: Of eight sequenced donors, seven were HCMV-seropositive and one HCMV-seronegative. The authors restricted sorting to alpha-beta TCR T cells with an anti-gamma-delta TCR antibody in several experiments. As a fraction of CD8+ T cells, dominant NKG2C+ clonotypes reached roughly 1.0-8% in over 5 donors.

Sequencing input: CD4+ T cells sorted from blood. This receptor was obtained from a woman aged 18-30 years in good health. The rearrangement joins TRBV20-1 to TRBJ2-3; TRBD2 is a possible D gene (5 bases). DNA of the CDR3: TGCAGTGCTAGAGTCGGAGGAACTAGCACAGATACGCAGTATTTT. It encodes CSARVGGTSTDTQYF.